The following is a T cell receptor beta chain sequence with its context. What it binds is unknown. Healthy Caucasians provided all donations. TCRdb redid the calling of the 5' RACE reads with MiXCR, one entry per CDR3 protein. Among roughly 470,000 distinct CDR3 sequences listed, 13% to 15% were seen once. The data originate from a study of identical twins. Findings and caveats of the study: Memory repertoires lacked the insertion deficit that abundant cord blood beta clonotypes showed. The models systematically underestimated how much out-of-frame TCR alpha was shared in monozygotic twins. Potential partial confounding of zero-insertion analyses by invariant MAIT and iNKT cells was noted.

The same data also contributed to another study, on yellow fever vaccine responses in identical twins.

Sequencing was done on a sample of CD4+ T cells sorted from blood. This sequence originates from a woman between 18 and 29 years old in good health.

CDR3 sequence (DNA): TGTGCCAGCAGTGCCACGACGGCGAACACTGAAGCTTTCTTT. Translation: CASSATTANTEAFF. The gene calls are TRBV28 and TRBJ1-1; D is undetermined. V lost 5 bases, J lost 1 base, and 11 bases lay in between. The CDR3 totals 14 residues. Per germline, CDR1 MDHEN and CDR2 SYDVKM. The full variable domain, in which reference TRBV28 and TRBJ1-1 provide the parts outside the CDR3, is DVKVTQSSRYLVKRTGEKVFLECVQDMDHENMFWYRQDPGLGLRLIYFSYDVKMKEKGDIPEGYSVSREKKERFSLILESASTNQTSMYLCASSATTANTEAFFGQGTRLTVV.